This is a list of T cell receptor beta chains from one sample in a study of blood T cell repertoires in COVID-19. Data came from immunoSEQ multiplex PCR; TCRdb stores just in-frame clones and leaves some out. The table lists a few hundred thousand clones, 65% to 90% of them singletons. The specimen was peripheral blood. Receptors originate from a human donor in a cohort sampled during active COVID-19. CDR3s include the opening cysteine and the closing phenylalanine or tryptophan. The D gene is left open where the match is weak. Size is stated for part of the rows, as once, few or many counts, or as a class when the clone is expanded.

clone size | J gene | V gene | D gene | CDR3 DNA | CDR3 protein
NA | TRBJ1-2 | TRBV7-6 | TRBD1 | TGTGCCAGCAGCCCGACAGGGTTTAATGGCTACACCTTC | CASSPTGFNGYTF
NA | TRBJ1-1 | TRBV27 | NA | TGTGCCAGCAGTTGGACAGTGAACACTGAAGCTTTCTTT | CASSWTVNTEAFF
NA | TRBJ2-1 | TRBV7-8 | NA | TGTGCCAGCAGCTTATTTGCCGGGAGCCAACTTTACAATGAGCAGTTCTTC | CASSLFAGSQLYNEQFF
NA | TRBJ1-6 | TRBV3-1/TRBV3-2 | NA | TGTGCCAGCAGCCCTCCCCAGGGTTGGAATTCACCCCTCCACTTT | CASSPPQGWNSPLHF
NA | TRBJ2-1 | TRBV30 | TRBD1 | TGTGCCTGGGACAGGGGCTACAATGAGCAGTTCTTC | CAWDRGYNEQFF
NA | TRBJ1-3 | TRBV18 | NA | TGTGCCAGCTCACCACGACGGGAAGGAAACACCATATATTTT | CASSPRREGNTIYF
NA | TRBJ2-1 | TRBV4-1 | NA | TGCGCCAGCAGCTCCCGGACAATTAGGGGTCACAATGAGCAGTTCTTC | CASSSRTIRGHNEQFF
few | TRBJ1-1 | TRBV6-5 | NA | TGTGCCAGCAGTCTCAGGGGAACTGAAGCTTTCTTT | CASSLRGTEAFF
NA | TRBJ2-7 | TRBV11-2 | TRBD1 | TGTGCCAGCAGCTTACGGACAGGGAATTCCTACGAGCAGTACTTC | CASSLRTGNSYEQYF
once | TRBJ1-2 | TRBV28 | NA | TGTGCCAGCAGTTTGGGGCAGTCCTATGGCTACACCTTC | CASSLGQSYGYTF
NA | TRBJ1-1 | TRBV11-2 | NA | TGTGCCAGCAGCCCGCCCCCTAAGAATACTGAAGCTTTCTTT | CASSPPPKNTEAFF
NA | TRBJ1-2 | TRBV30 | TRBD1 | TGTGCCTCTCCGGGACAGGGGGCAAGAAGGAATGGCTACACCTTC | CASPGQGARRNGYTF
NA | TRBJ2-7 | TRBV7-9 | TRBD2 | TGTGCCAGCAGTAAACAAGCGGGAGACGAGCAGTACTTC | CASSKQAGDEQYF
NA | TRBJ1-1 | TRBV20-1 | NA | TGCAGTGCCGTCGGTGGCACTGAAGCTTTCTTT | CSAVGGTEAFF
NA | TRBJ2-6 | TRBV5-1 | NA | TGCGCCAGCAGCTCCCCTCGAGAGGCCAACGTCCTGACTTTC | CASSSPREANVLTF
NA | TRBJ2-1 | TRBV28 | TRBD1 | TGTGCCAGCAGAGAGGACAGGCCGGCCGATTATGAGCAGTTCTTC | CASREDRPADYEQFF
NA | TRBJ2-3 | TRBV19 | TRBD1 | TGTGCCAGTAGCAGGACAGGGGGCACAGATACGCAGTATTTT | CASSRTGGTDTQYF
NA | TRBJ1-1 | TRBV7-9 | TRBD1 | TGTGCCAGCAGCCAGGGAGGACAGGGGGCCACTGAAGCTTTCTTT | CASSQGGQGATEAFF
NA | TRBJ2-3 | TRBV7-9 | TRBD2 | TGTGCCAGCAGCCCCCCGCGGGAGGTCGCAGATACGCAGTATTTT | CASSPPREVADTQYF
NA | TRBJ2-5 | TRBV13 | TRBD2 | TGTGCCAGCAGCCCGGGAGGTGACTTTGAGACCCAGTACTTC | CASSPGGDFETQYF
NA | TRBJ2-4 | TRBV19 | NA | TGTGCCAGTAGTATAATGAGGACGGGGGAGGACATTCAGTACTTC | CASSIMRTGEDIQYF
few | TRBJ1-2 | TRBV10-1 | TRBD1 | TGCGCCAGCAGCCCGGGACAGGGTAACTATGGCTACACCTTC | CASSPGQGNYGYTF
NA | TRBJ2-2 | TRBV5-1 | TRBD2 | TGCGCCAGCGGCAGCGGGAGAGGCACCGGGGAGCTGTTTTTT | CASGSGRGTGELFF
NA | TRBJ1-4 | TRBV5-8 | TRBD1 | TGTGCCAGCAGCATTGGACAGGGGCGGTTCACTAATGAAAAACTGTTTTTT | CASSIGQGRFTNEKLFF
NA | TRBJ2-3 | TRBV11-2 | NA | TGTGCCAGCAGCTTATTCCCCGGCACAGATACGCAGTATTTT | CASSLFPGTDTQYF
NA | TRBJ2-7 | TRBV7-8 | TRBD1 | TGTGCCAGCAGCTTCACAGGGGGGCAGGACGAGCAGTACTTC | CASSFTGGQDEQYF
once | TRBJ2-1 | TRBV7-2 | TRBD2 | TGTGCCAGCAGCTTAACTAGCGGGAGCCACAATGAGCAGTTCTTC | CASSLTSGSHNEQFF
NA | TRBJ1-1 | TRBV18 | TRBD1 | TGTGCCAGCTCACCACGGAACCGACAGGGGACGAACACTGAAGCTTTCTTT | CASSPRNRQGTNTEAFF
NA | TRBJ2-1 | TRBV2 | NA | TGTGCCAGCAGTGCAAGACTGGAGGGTACGCGTGAGCAGTTCTTC | CASSARLEGTREQFF
NA | TRBJ2-7 | TRBV28 | TRBD2 | TGTGCCAGCAGTCCGGGACTAGCGGGAGACTACGAGCAGTACTTC | CASSPGLAGDYEQYF
NA | TRBJ2-2 | TRBV2 | TRBD1 | TGTGCCAGCACCAGACAGGGGCCTACCGGGGAGCTGTTTTTT | CASTRQGPTGELFF
NA | TRBJ2-5 | TRBV5-1 | NA | TGCGCCAGCAGCTTGGGCCCCGAGGGGGGGCAAGAGACCCAGTACTTC | CASSLGPEGGQETQYF
NA | TRBJ2-1 | TRBV4-1 | TRBD2 | TGCGCCAGCAGCCAACCGACTAGCGGGAGTAAAAATGAGCAGTTCTTC | CASSQPTSGSKNEQFF
once | TRBJ2-1 | TRBV19 | NA | TGTGCCAGTAGTATCCTGTCAGGGGCCCGAGCCCACAATGAGCAGTTCTTC | CASSILSGARAHNEQFF
NA | TRBJ2-7 | TRBV29-1 | NA | TGCAGCGTTTCTGCGACAGGTCTTTCCTACGAGCAGTACTTC | CSVSATGLSYEQYF
NA | TRBJ1-2 | TRBV10-3 | TRBD1 | TGTGCCATCAGTGGGACAGGGAGCGGTGGCTACACCTTC | CAISGTGSGGYTF
few | TRBJ2-2 | TRBV11-2 | NA | TGTGGAGGGAGAGGTCACACCGGGGAGCTGTTTTTT | CGGRGHTGELFF
few | TRBJ2-2 | TRBV28 | TRBD2 | TGTGCCAGCAGTTTTGGGACTAGCGCCGGGGAGCTGTTTTTT | CASSFGTSAGELFF
NA | TRBJ1-4 | TRBV19 | NA | TGTGCCAGTAGTACTAAAGGGGCAACTAATGAAAAACTGTTTTTT | CASSTKGATNEKLFF
NA | TRBJ2-3 | TRBV5-1 | TRBD2 | TGCGCCAGCAGCTTTCAAAAAGCGGGAGCCACAGATACGCAGTATTTT | CASSFQKAGATDTQYF
NA | TRBJ2-7 | TRBV15 | NA | TGTGCCACCAGCAGAGAGCGACAAGGCTACGAGCAGTACTTC | CATSRERQGYEQYF
many | TRBJ1-2 | TRBV19 | TRBD1 | TGTGCCAGTAGAAATCCCGGGACAGGGCCGAGCTATGGCTACACCTTC | CASRNPGTGPSYGYTF
NA | TRBJ2-3 | TRBV24-1 | NA | TGTGCCACCAGTGATTTGCAAACTTTGGCTAGCGGCACAGATACGCAGTATTTT | CATSDLQTLASGTDTQYF